These 10 T cell receptor beta chains were all obtained from the same sample, sequenced in a study of OX40 agonist ivuxolimab in advanced cancers. Assay: immunoSEQ multiplex PCR; the TCRdb copy retains only in-frame clones and omits some. The table shows some 90,000 clones, with 91% occurring only once. The sequenced sample was CD4+ or CD8+ T cells sorted from blood, obtained in a trial of the OX40 agonist ivuxolimab. Source of these receptors: an adult with an advanced solid tumor such as melanoma, head and neck, liver or kidney cancer.

The gene calls are TRBV18 and TRBJ1-5; the D is unclear. The V and J ends lost 3 bases and 0 bases respectively, with 9 bases between them. Germline values: CDR1 KGHSH, CDR2 LQKENI. The CDR3 is 15 residues long. In nucleotides, the CDR3 is TGTGCCAGCTCACCGGCAACTTATAGCAATCAGCCCCAGCATTTT. Translation: CASSPATYSNQPQHF.

This rearrangement joins TRBV29-1 to TRBJ2-7; 10 bases are shared with TRBD1. In germline, CDR1 is SQVTM, CDR2 ANQGSEA. V dropped 7 bases and J dropped 6; count of bases not matched to a gene: 9. This CDR3 has 13 residues. The CDR3 bases are TGCAGCGGGACGTGGACAGGGGGTTCCGAGCAGTACTTC. The encoded protein is CSGTWTGGSEQYF.

This clone has just one count. The CDR3 DNA reads as TGTGCCAGCAGCCAAGGGACAGGGGACACCGGGGAGCTGTTTTTT. This translates into CASSQGTGDTGELFF. The J gene is TRBJ2-2, the V gene TRBV4-2; TRBD1 matches at 9 bases. Germline V lookup: CDR1 LGHNA, CDR2 YNFKEQ. The CDR3 contains 15 residues. V was pared by 1 base and J by 3 bases, with 0 bases of the junction left unmatched.

The chain is built from TRBV19 and TRBJ2-7; D is uncertain. V was shortened by 1 base and J by 3 bases, with 7 bases between the two germline ends. Germline CDR1 reads LNHDA; CDR2 reads SQIVND (reference sequence). The CDR3 is 13 amino acids. As DNA, the CDR3 is TGTGCCAGTAGTATAGGCCAAAGCTACGAGCAGTACTTC. Translation gives CASSIGQSYEQYF.

V usage is TRBV27 and J usage is TRBJ2-7, with D perhaps matching TRBD1 (6 bases). The V and J ends lost 6 bases and 4 bases respectively, with 22 bases between them. This CDR3 has 16 residues. Germline assignment: CDR1 MNHEY and CDR2 SMNVEV (reference sequence). CDR3 sequence reads: CASSPPSQGHRYEQYF. The CDR3 nucleotides read TGTGCCAGCAGCCCGCCTAGTCAGGGGCATAGATACGAGCAGTACTTC.

The rearrangement uses TRBV7-2 and TRBJ1-3; D not resolved. The CDR3 loop spans 14 amino acids. Trimming removed 4 bases at V and 1 base at J, with 8 bases between. Per the germline V gene, CDR1 is SGHTA and CDR2 is FQGNSA. CDR3 nucleotide sequence: TGTGCCAGCAGCTCCCCCAAATCTGGAAACACCATATATTTT. Its translation is CASSSPKSGNTIYF.

The rearrangement uses TRBV6-5 and TRBJ1-3, with D unresolved. V shed 2 bases and J shed 0 bases, with 11 bases lying between them. This CDR3 is built from 16 residues. Germline V gene sequence: CDR1 MNHEY, CDR2 SVGAGI. Here the CDR3 reads CASSYGPPGSGNTIYF. The CDR3 bases are TGTGCCAGCAGTTACGGACCCCCAGGCTCTGGAAACACCATATATTTT.

This clone has more than one count but fewer than ten. The genes are TRBV6-6 and TRBJ1-1, with D perhaps TRBD1 (6 bases). V was shortened by 5 bases and J by 6 bases, with 10 bases between the two germline ends. The germline gives CDR1 MNHNY, CDR2 SVGAGI (reference sequence). This CDR3 contains 12 residues. The CDR3 protein is CASSTRTAEAFF. In DNA, the CDR3 is TGTGCCAGCAGTACCCGGACAGCTGAAGCTTTCTTT.

J is TRBJ2-5 and V is TRBV7-3, with a tentative D call TRBD1 (6 bases). Trimming left V 5 bases short and J 9 bases short, with 16 bases between. The CDR3 runs 13 residues. The V gene's germline CDR1 is SGHTA and CDR2 FQGTGA. CDR3 nucleotide sequence: TGTGCCAGCAGCGCGACTCCCGCAGGGGCCCAGTACTTC. Translated: CASSATPAGAQYF. Drawing the rest from reference TRBV7-3 and TRBJ2-5, the complete variable domain is GAGVSQTPSNKVTEKGKYVELRCDPISGHTALYWYRQSLGQGPEFLIYFQGTGAADDSGLPNDRFFAVRPEGSVSTLKIQRTERGDSAVYLCASSATPAGAQYFGPGTRLLVL.

The gene calls are TRBV21-1 and TRBJ2-3; TRBD1 is the table's D call, not checked against the DNA. TRBV21-1 is marked as a pseudogene. The CDR3 spans 17 residues. The CDR3 protein is CASSKRGRPRNTDTQYF. CDR3 DNA sequence: TGTGCCAGCAGCAAAAGGGGCCGACCGAGAAACACAGATACGCAGTATTTT.